These 24 T cell receptor beta chains share one sample of origin, sequenced in a study of sequential checkpoint blockade in melanoma. Documented treatment: randomized to nivolumab then ipilimumab (arm A) or the reverse (arm B). The protocol was immunoSEQ multiplex PCR, while the TCRdb copy is restricted to in-frame clones and leaves out a portion. The top ten clones hold 20% of a sample with 15,000 to 20,000 clones, 73% of them seen once. The sample in question was CD8+ T cells sorted from blood (inferred from file names), obtained from a patient given nivolumab and ipilimumab in sequence. Receptors were obtained from a human donor with melanoma.

V is TRBV30 and J is TRBJ2-7; TRBD1 might be the D (6 bases). Germline V gene data show CDR1 as GTSNPN and CDR2 as SVGIG (reference sequence). CDR3 length: 13 amino acids. V lost 3 bases, J lost 3 bases, and 12 bases lay in between. The CDR3 bases are TGTGCCTGGAGCGGATTAGGGGGCTACGAGCAGTACTTC. Protein: CAWSGLGGYEQYF.

The rearrangement joins TRBV27 to TRBJ1-5; no definite D call. The CDR3 is 16 residues long. CDR1 and CDR2 (germline): MNHEY, SMNVEV (reference sequence). Trimming left V 6 bases short and J 3 bases short, with 18 bases between. The CDR3 DNA reads TGTGCCAGCAGCTGGGCTTCCGGGATCTACAATCAGCCCCAGCATTTT. This sequence encodes CASSWASGIYNQPQHF.

The chain recombines TRBV6-5 with TRBJ1-2, with unresolved D. Trimming cost V 5 bases and J 2 bases, with 12 bases left between them. Germline V lookup: CDR1 MNHEY, CDR2 SVGAGI. The CDR3 extends over 14 amino acids. CDR3 DNA sequence: TGTGCCAGCAGTCCGGCCGACATCAACTATGGCTACACCTTC. Translation: CASSPADINYGYTF.

CDR3 residues: CASSYSDTYEQYF. Written as DNA, the CDR3 is TGTGCCAGCAGTTACTCGGACACCTACGAGCAGTACTTC. The J gene is TRBJ2-7, the V gene TRBV7-2; TRBD1 might be the D (5 bases). V was pared by 6 bases and J by 2 bases, with 11 bases between. This CDR3 comprises 13 residues. CDR1 is SGHTA, CDR2 FQGNSA, per germline.

This clone turned up a few times. The chain recombines TRBV28 with TRBJ2-5; D remains unclear. CDR3 length: 14 residues. Germline V gives CDR1 MDHEN, CDR2 SYDVKM. Trimming took off 6 bases at V and 1 base at J, with 12 bases between the two ends. Here the CDR3 DNA reads TGTGCCAGCAGCCACTCCCAAGCCCAAGAGACCCAGTACTTC. Protein: CASSHSQAQETQYF. The complete variable domain, with remaining parts taken from reference TRBV28 and TRBJ2-5, reads DVKVTQSSRYLVKRTGEKVFLECVQDMDHENMFWYRQDPGLGLRLIYFSYDVKMKEKGDIPEGYSVSREKKERFSLILESASTNQTSMYLCASSHSQAQETQYFGPGTRLLVL.

CDR3 sequence (DNA): TGTGCCAGCAATCAGCGGGAGTTTATTTTAGAGACCCAGTACTTC. Its translation: CASNQREFILETQYF. V usage is TRBV6-5 and J usage is TRBJ2-5; 8 positions match TRBD2. The CDR3 is 15 amino acids. The junction had 11 bases not matched to a gene; V was cut back by 7 bases and J by 4 bases. Germline V CDR1 and CDR2: MNHEY, SVGAGI.

This clone was detected a few times. The V call is TRBV19, the J call TRBJ1-4, with D possibly matching TRBD1 (5 bases). The germline V gene has CDR1 LNHDA and CDR2 SQIVND (reference sequence). The V end was cut by 8 bases, the J end by 8 bases, with 9 bases between. The CDR3 loop spans 11 amino acids. CDR3 loop: CASQGEEKLFF. CDR3 DNA: TGTGCCAGTCAGGGTGAGGAAAAACTGTTTTTT.

This clone occurred a few times. This chain joins TRBV11-2 and TRBJ2-7; TRBD1 matches 8 bases. Germline values: CDR1 SGHAT, CDR2 FQNNGV. CDR3 length: 14 amino acids. V lost 1 base to trimming and J lost 3 bases; unmatched junction nucleotides: 2. The CDR3 DNA reads TGTGCCAGCAGCTTAGCCAGGGGGCTCTACGAGCAGTACTTC. Amino acids: CASSLARGLYEQYF.

The chain couples TRBV19 to TRBJ2-7; D is possibly TRBD2 (6 bases). The germline gives CDR1 LNHDA, CDR2 SQIVND (reference sequence). The CDR3 is 15 residues long. Trimming pared 6 bases from V and 7 bases from J, leaving 22 bases between. The CDR3 spells CASSPVGLTWMEQYF. The CDR3 DNA follows: TGTGCCAGTAGCCCTGTGGGACTGACATGGATGGAGCAGTACTTC.

This clone was seen a handful of times. CDR3 sequence reads: CASSLRVGTYSNQPQHF. DNA for the CDR3: TGCGCCAGCAGCTTACGGGTCGGGACATATAGCAATCAGCCCCAGCATTTT. This sequence joins TRBV5-1 and TRBJ1-5; tentative D call: TRBD1 (6 bases). With 2 bases removed from V and 0 bases from J, the gap between germline ends came to 15 bases. The CDR3 has 17 amino acids. CDR1 is SGHRS and CDR2 is YFSETQ in the germline V gene.

The chain links TRBV7-8 to TRBJ1-2; 10 nucleotides align to TRBD1. Germline loops: CDR1 SGHVS, CDR2 FQNEAQ. With 8 bases clipped from V and 7 bases from J, the junction kept 10 bases outside the gene matches. This CDR3 is 14 amino acids long. The chain's CDR3 is CASSSSGQGTGYTF. The CDR3 bases are TGTGCCAGCTCATCCTCGGGACAGGGGACTGGCTACACCTTC.

The rearrangement joins TRBV9 to TRBJ1-2, with TRBD1 as a possible D gene (6 bases). The CDR3 spans 15 residues. CDR1 is SGDLS, CDR2 YYNGEE, per germline. V lost 4 bases and J lost 0, with 13 bases in between. DNA for the CDR3: TGTGCCAGCAGCCCCCCGGGGGGGCCTAACTATGGCTACACCTTC. This encodes CASSPPGGPNYGYTF.

This clone was seen just once. The genes are TRBV9 and TRBJ2-2, with TRBD2 as a possible D gene (5 bases). V was cut by 1 base and J by 6 bases, with 13 bases left in between. Germline lookup yields CDR1 SGDLS and CDR2 YYNGEE. This CDR3 region has 15 residues. The CDR3 region is CASSVWGGAAGELFF. Here the CDR3 DNA reads TGTGCCAGCAGCGTATGGGGTGGAGCGGCCGGGGAGCTGTTTTTT.

The chain couples TRBV30 to TRBJ2-7; D possibly corresponds to TRBD2 (5 bases). Germline loops: CDR1 GTSNPN, CDR2 SVGIG (reference sequence). V lost 0 bases and J 7 bases, leaving 13 bases between the germline ends. The CDR3 sequence is 13 residues long. The CDR3 here is CAWSVYGSGEQYF. In DNA form, the CDR3 reads TGTGCCTGGAGTGTATATGGGAGCGGAGAGCAGTACTTC.

J is TRBJ2-3 and V is TRBV29-1, with TRBD2 matching 10 bases. This CDR3 has 16 residues. The J segment lost 2 bases and the V segment lost 5 bases, leaving 10 bases of the junction unmatched. The V gene's germline CDR1 is SQVTM and CDR2 ANQGSEA. CDR3 amino acids: CSVTGGSGGFTDTQYF. The CDR3, as DNA: TGCAGCGTTACGGGGGGTAGCGGGGGGTTCACAGATACGCAGTATTTT.

The rearrangement links TRBV28 to TRBJ1-1; TRBD1 aligns across 8 bases. The trim removed 5 bases at V and 1 base at J, leaving 15 bases unmatched. The germline V gene has CDR1 MDHEN and CDR2 SYDVKM. The CDR3 has 18 amino acids. CDR3 protein: CASSLRTGRSAKNTEAFF. The CDR3 coding sequence is TGTGCCAGCAGTCTCCGGACAGGGAGGTCCGCAAAGAACACTGAAGCTTTCTTT.

The genes are TRBV7-9 and TRBJ2-1; 12 nucleotides match TRBD2. Germline-derived CDR1 and CDR2 are SEHNR and FQNEAQ (reference sequence). V gave up 2 bases and J gave up 6 bases; unmatched junction bases: 2. The CDR3 extends over 15 amino acids. In DNA form, the CDR3 reads TGTGCCAGCAGCTTAACTAGCGGGAGGACCAATGAGCAGTTCTTC. Translating it yields CASSLTSGRTNEQFF.

The genes are TRBV19 and TRBJ2-3; D is unresolved. The CDR3 has 15 amino acids. Trimming removed 1 base from V and 2 bases from J, with 10 bases in between. Per germline, CDR1 LNHDA and CDR2 SQIVND (reference sequence). For the CDR3, the DNA is TGTGCCAGTAGTATAGCGGTTCGAACCACAGATACGCAGTATTTT. Its protein product is CASSIAVRTTDTQYF.

In DNA, the CDR3 is TGTGCCAGCAGCCTGCGGGCGTCGAGCTCCTACAATGAGCAGTTCTTC. It codes for CASSLRASSSYNEQFF. The chain joins TRBV7-8 to TRBJ2-1; perhaps TRBD2 as D (5 bases). Trimming cost V 5 bases and J 0 bases, with 14 bases left between them. The CDR3 consists of 16 residues. Germline CDR1 SGHVS, CDR2 FQNEAQ.

The chain joins TRBV19 to TRBJ1-1; perhaps TRBD1 as D (6 bases). Germline CDR1 LNHDA, CDR2 SQIVND (reference sequence). The CDR3 has 14 residues. Trimming removed 1 base at V and 7 bases at J, with 13 bases between. CDR3 region: CASSIAITGNEAFF. The CDR3 DNA follows: TGTGCCAGTAGTATAGCTATAACAGGGAATGAAGCTTTCTTT.

This chain links TRBV11-2 with TRBJ2-3; 8 bases map to TRBD2. After removal of 5 bases from V and 0 bases from J, the junction contained 10 bases not matched to a gene. Germline CDR1 is SGHAT and CDR2 is FQNNGV. The CDR3 is made up of 17 amino acids. The CDR3, as DNA: TGTGCCAGCAGCCCCCTTGGGGGACTAGAGAGCACAGATACGCAGTATTTT. Protein product: CASSPLGGLESTDTQYF.

This clone rates as medium-sized. The chain recombines TRBV19 with TRBJ1-5; D possibly corresponds to TRBD1 (5 bases). The CDR3 is 15 amino acids. Trimming took off 8 bases at V and 3 bases at J, with 17 bases between the two ends. Looked up from germline, CDR1 is LNHDA and CDR2 is SQIVND (reference sequence). CDR3 sequence reads: CASLGIGDDNQPQHF. The CDR3 region has the DNA TGTGCCAGTTTGGGCATAGGGGATGACAATCAGCCCCAGCATTTT. The full variable domain, completed using reference TRBV19 and TRBJ1-5, is DGGITQSPKYLFRKEGQNVTLSCEQNLNHDAMYWYRQDPGQGLRLIYYSQIVNDFQKGDIAEGYSVSREKKESFPLTVTSAQKNPTAFYLCASLGIGDDNQPQHFGDGTRLSIL.

This clone showed up just a few times. The chain recombines TRBV11-1 with TRBJ2-7; D possibly corresponds to TRBD1 (5 bases). Germline V gene lookup returns CDR1 SGHAT and CDR2 FQDESV (reference sequence). Trimming took 5 bases from V and 5 from J, leaving 16 bases between them. This CDR3 spans 14 amino acids. The CDR3 nucleotides read TGTGCCAGCAGCCCCTCCGGAAACAGGAACGAGCAGTACTTC. Protein: CASSPSGNRNEQYF.

This chain joins TRBV7-2 and TRBJ2-5, with 7 bases that match TRBD2. The J call may be mistaken, given a closer DNA end match to TRBJ2-7. Germline V lookup: CDR1 SGHTA, CDR2 FQGNSA. This CDR3 spans 15 amino acids. CDR3 sequence reads: CASSVPQAGIYEQYF. DNA for the CDR3: TGTGCCAGCAGCGTCCCACAAGCGGGAATCTACGAGCAGTACTTC.